This T cell receptor (beta chain) was profiled in a study of CD8 T cells in ankylosing spondylitis. Each CDR3 protein is one row after TCRdb ran MiXCR on the 5' RACE reads. The sample yields 150,000 to 200,000 distinct CDR3 sequences, 18% seen once. Trimming took 7 bases from V and 5 from J, leaving 8 bases between them. The germline V gene has CDR1 MNHNS and CDR2 SASEGT. The CDR3 sequence is 12 residues long. This clonotype was picked up many times. The TCR comes from a male donor between 5 and 35 years old with ankylosing spondylitis or in good health (not recorded which). The chain is built from TRBV6-1 and TRBJ2-2; weak D call: TRBD1 (5 bases). Sample: blood, either unsorted or a sorted T cell fraction (not recorded which). The CDR3 sequence: CASTGQTGELFF. The CDR3 DNA sequence: TGTGCCAGCACCGGACAAACCGGGGAGCTGTTTTTT.